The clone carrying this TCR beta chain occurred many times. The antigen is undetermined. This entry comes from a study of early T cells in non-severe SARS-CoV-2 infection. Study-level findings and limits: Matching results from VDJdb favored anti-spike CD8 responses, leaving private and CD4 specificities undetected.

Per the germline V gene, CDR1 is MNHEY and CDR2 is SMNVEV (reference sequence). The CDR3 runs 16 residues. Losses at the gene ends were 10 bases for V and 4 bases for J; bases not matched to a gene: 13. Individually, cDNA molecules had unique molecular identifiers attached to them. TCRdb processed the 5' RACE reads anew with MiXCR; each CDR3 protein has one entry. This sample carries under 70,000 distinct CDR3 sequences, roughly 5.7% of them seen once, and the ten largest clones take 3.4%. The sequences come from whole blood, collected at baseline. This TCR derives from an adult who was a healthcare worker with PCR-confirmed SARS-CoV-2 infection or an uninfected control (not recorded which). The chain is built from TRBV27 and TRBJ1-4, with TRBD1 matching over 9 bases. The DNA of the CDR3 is TGTGCCACCATGGAGGCACCGGGACAGGGTAATGAAAAACTGTTTTTT. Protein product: CATMEAPGQGNEKLFF.